The 21 T cell receptor beta chains listed next were all sequenced from one sample in a study of PD-L1 blockade in urothelial cancer. Assay used: immunoSEQ multiplex PCR; TCRdb lists only in-frame clones, some missing. The sample has about 49,000 clones, 70% to 90% seen once. This sample comprised PBMCs, obtained around atezolizumab (anti-PD-L1) treatment. These receptors originate from a man aged 55 to 69 with urothelial cancer.

The chain is built from TRBV5-4 and TRBJ1-1, with TRBD1 as a possible D gene (6 bases). V was trimmed by 5 bases and J by 2 bases, leaving 19 bases between them. Germline V gene sequence: CDR1 SGHNT, CDR2 YYREEE (reference sequence). This CDR3 comprises 16 residues. The CDR3 coding sequence is TGTGCCAGCAGGCCAGACCCGGGACAACCAAACACTGAAGCTTTCTTT. This sequence encodes CASRPDPGQPNTEAFF.

The chain carries TRBV28 and TRBJ2-1; 8 bases match TRBD1. V shed 8 bases, J shed 3 bases, and the junction held 12 bases outside the gene matches. This CDR3 is 16 amino acids long. Germline CDR1 MDHEN, CDR2 SYDVKM. The CDR3 here is CASLQRGTGRYNEQFF. CDR3 DNA sequence: TGTGCCAGCCTACAAAGGGGGACAGGTCGCTACAATGAGCAGTTCTTC.

This chain links TRBV12-5 with TRBJ2-5, with 8 bases lining up with TRBD1. The CDR3 spans 15 residues. Trimming took 7 bases from V and 2 from J; bases not matched to a gene: 9. The V gene's germline CDR1 is LGHNT and CDR2 FRNRAP. In DNA form, the CDR3 reads TGTGCTAGTGCCGTGGGGACAGGACTTCAAGAGACCCAGTACTTC. Its protein product is CASAVGTGLQETQYF.

This rearrangement joins TRBV9 to TRBJ2-5; D is ambiguous. Germline CDR1 and CDR2: SGDLS and YYNGEE. V lost 2 bases, J lost 3 bases, and 8 bases lay in between. The CDR3 is 13 amino acids. The CDR3 region is CASSVRAEETQYF. CDR3 in DNA: TGTGCCAGCAGCGTCCGCGCGGAAGAGACCCAGTACTTC.

The chain has TRBV19 and TRBJ2-7; 8 bases fit TRBD1. This CDR3 comprises 13 residues. Looked up from germline, CDR1 is LNHDA and CDR2 is SQIVND (reference sequence). V was clipped by 4 bases and J by 1 base; unmatched bases: 0. The CDR3 bases are TGTGCCAGTAGTAGGGACAGGTCCTACGAGCAGTACTTC. It translates to CASSRDRSYEQYF.

The V call is TRBV11-2, the J call TRBJ2-2, with D uncertain. V was shortened by 3 bases and J by 6 bases, with 8 bases between the two germline ends. This CDR3 is 13 amino acids long. Germline CDR1 reads SGHAT; CDR2 reads FQNNGV. CDR3 sequence: CASSLGRSGELFF. The CDR3 DNA follows: TGTGCCAGCAGCTTGGGCAGGTCCGGGGAGCTGTTTTTT. Based on the CDR3 plus reference TRBV11-2 and TRBJ2-2, the full variable domain is EAGVAQSPRYKIIEKRQSVAFWCNPISGHATLYWYQQILGQGPKLLIQFQNNGVVDDSQLPKDRFSAERLKGVDSTLKIQPAKLEDSAVYLCASSLGRSGELFFGEGSRLTVL.

V usage is TRBV4-3 and J usage is TRBJ1-2; D possibly corresponds to TRBD1 (5 bases). The germline gives CDR1 LGHNA, CDR2 YSLEER. Between the trimmed V and J ends, which lost 5 bases and 8 bases, there was a span of 15 bases. The CDR3 is 13 amino acids. The CDR3 sequence: CASSNYQGWGYTF. Here the CDR3 DNA reads TGCGCCAGCAGCAATTACCAGGGATGGGGCTACACCTTC.

The chain uses TRBV7-9 and TRBJ2-7, with D possibly TRBD1 on 5 matching bases. V was trimmed by 6 bases and J by 4 bases, leaving 19 bases between them. The CDR3 covers 15 residues. Germline lookup yields CDR1 SEHNR and CDR2 FQNEAQ (reference sequence). The CDR3 DNA sequence: TGTGCCAGCAGTTCCGGCCTCAGGGCCTTATACGAGCAGTACTTC. Translating it yields CASSSGLRALYEQYF.

This clone came up once. The genes are TRBV6-1 and TRBJ1-2; a possible D gene is TRBD1 (5 bases). Germline V lookup: CDR1 MNHNS, CDR2 SASEGT. V lost 1 base and J 7 bases, leaving 13 bases between the germline ends. The length of the CDR3 is 14 residues. CDR3: CASSEVGQGSGYTF. DNA for the CDR3: TGTGCCAGCAGTGAAGTGGGCCAGGGAAGTGGCTACACCTTC.

This rearrangement joins TRBV9 to TRBJ2-1; the match to TRBD2 covers 8 bases. With 2 bases clipped from V and 2 bases from J, the junction kept 3 bases outside the gene matches. This CDR3 has 15 residues. Germline assignment: CDR1 SGDLS and CDR2 YYNGEE. CDR3: CASSVTGGAYNEQFF. The CDR3 DNA sequence: TGTGCCAGCAGCGTTACCGGGGGGGCCTACAATGAGCAGTTCTTC.

V and J are TRBV10-2 and TRBJ1-6, with D possibly being TRBD1 (6 bases). This CDR3 contains 14 residues. Germline V CDR1 and CDR2: WSHSY, SAAADI. Trimming left V 4 bases short and J 8 bases short, with 12 bases between. The DNA for the CDR3 is TGCGCCAGCAGTGGTGTCAGGGGAGATTCACCCCTCCACTTT. The encoded protein is CASSGVRGDSPLHF.

This clone was counted only a few times. This rearrangement joins TRBV19 to TRBJ1-5, with TRBD1 matching 9 bases. V was clipped by 5 bases and J by 4 bases; unmatched bases: 9. CDR1 and CDR2 from the germline V gene are LNHDA and SQIVND (reference sequence). CDR3 length: 16 residues. The CDR3: CASSRGTGSLNQPQHF. For the CDR3, the DNA is TGTGCCAGTAGTCGTGGGACAGGGAGTTTAAATCAGCCCCAGCATTTT. The entire variable domain, with the rest obtained from reference TRBV19 and TRBJ1-5, is as follows: DGGITQSPKYLFRKEGQNVTLSCEQNLNHDAMYWYRQDPGQGLRLIYYSQIVNDFQKGDIAEGYSVSREKKESFPLTVTSAQKNPTAFYLCASSRGTGSLNQPQHFGDGTRLSIL.

This clone was detected once. The rearrangement links TRBV18 to TRBJ2-3, with D tentatively TRBD1 (5 bases). Germline CDR1 KGHSH, CDR2 LQKENI. Trimming left V 6 bases short and J 5 bases short, with 12 bases between. This CDR3 comprises 13 residues. The CDR3 DNA reads TGTGCCAGCTCTCCTAGGGGTGGAGATACGCAGTATTTT. Amino acids: CASSPRGGDTQYF. The variable domain in full, with the rest retrieved from reference TRBV18 and TRBJ2-3, is NAGVMQNPRHLVRRRGQEARLRCSPMKGHSHVYWYRQLPEEGLKFMVYLQKENIIDESGMPKERFSAEFPKEGPSILRIQQVVRGDSAAYFCASSPRGGDTQYFGPGTRLTVL.

The chain combines TRBV30 with TRBJ1-5; D remains ambiguous. Germline-derived CDR1 and CDR2 are GTSNPN and SVGIG (reference sequence). There are 13 residues in the CDR3. V lost 3 bases and J lost 3, with 9 bases in between. The CDR3 spells CAWSPGYNQPQHF. For the CDR3, the DNA is TGTGCCTGGAGCCCAGGTTACAATCAGCCCCAGCATTTT.

This clone was counted once. The gene calls are TRBV4-3 and TRBJ1-5; tentative D call: TRBD1 (5 bases). Looked up from germline, CDR1 is LGHNA and CDR2 is YSLEER. V dropped 4 bases and J dropped 4 bases, with 14 bases sitting between them. CDR3 size: 15 residues. This CDR3 is CASSPSYGGNQPQHF. CDR3 coding DNA: TGCGCCAGCAGCCCAAGTTATGGGGGGAATCAGCCCCAGCATTTT.

The DNA for the CDR3 is TGTGCCAGCAGCGACCTGGGTTTTTTAGCGGTAAACGAGCAGTACTTC. This translates into CASSDLGFLAVNEQYF. The V and J genes are TRBV5-4 and TRBJ2-7; weak D call: TRBD2 (6 bases). Germline assignment: CDR1 SGHNT and CDR2 YYREEE (reference sequence). The CDR3 runs to 16 residues. With 4 bases removed from V and 5 bases from J, the gap between germline ends came to 22 bases.

This clone was detected a few times. The V and J genes are TRBV5-4 and TRBJ1-1, with D possibly being TRBD1 (6 bases). CDR3 length equals 14 residues. Germline CDR1 reads SGHNT; CDR2 reads YYREEE (reference sequence). Trimming pared 4 bases from V and 0 bases from J, leaving 10 bases between. The CDR3 spells CASSQNRVNTEAFF. The CDR3 DNA follows: TGTGCCAGCAGCCAAAACAGGGTGAACACTGAAGCTTTCTTT.

This chain links TRBV6-1 with TRBJ1-2, with TRBD1 matching over 7 bases. The length of the CDR3 is 15 residues. V was clipped by 6 bases and J by 0 bases; unmatched bases: 7. Looked up from germline, CDR1 is MNHNS and CDR2 is SASEGT. The DNA for the CDR3 is TGTGCCAGCAGGAGGGGAACAGGGGCTAACTATGGCTACACCTTC. It yields the protein CASRRGTGANYGYTF.

A note on this clone: The junction does not match germline at one end; this may be a read error. V and J are TRBV6-5 and TRBJ1-3; 8 bases match TRBD1. Germline-derived CDR1 and CDR2 are MNHEY and SVGAGI. The CDR3 is made up of 16 amino acids. The CDR3 is CASNYGQGRPGNTIYF. The CDR3 DNA reads as TGTGCCAGCAATTACGGACAGGGAAGACCTGGAAACACCATATATTTT.

This rearrangement joins TRBV6-6 to TRBJ2-5; D ambiguous. The CDR3 is made up of 15 amino acids. Germline lookup yields CDR1 MNHNY and CDR2 SVGAGI (reference sequence). Trimming left V 0 bases short and J 4 bases short, with 12 bases between. CDR3 residues: CASSYSAVGRETQYF. CDR3 nucleotides: TGTGCCAGCAGTTACTCGGCAGTTGGCAGAGAGACCCAGTACTTC.

V usage is TRBV2 and J usage is TRBJ2-2; 14 bases are a match to TRBD2. Germline V gives CDR1 SNHLY, CDR2 FYNNEI. Trimming took 5 bases from V and 7 from J; bases not matched to a gene: 3. The CDR3 is 15 amino acids. The CDR3 reads CASSRLAGGLGELFF. The DNA for the CDR3 is TGTGCCAGCAGTCGACTAGCGGGGGGGCTCGGGGAGCTGTTTTTT.